This T cell receptor (beta chain) was captured in a study of glioma-infiltrating T cells. This clonotype appeared a single time. This CDR3 contains 18 residues. The germline V gene has CDR1 MDHEN and CDR2 SYDVKM. The V gene end was trimmed by 4 bases and the J gene end by 2 bases; junction bases not matched to a gene: 9. Amplification of TCR alpha and beta CDR3 regions from RNA used iRepertoire nested multiplex PCR. TCRdb itself ran the multiplex PCR reads through MiXCR, one entry per CDR3 protein. The sample includes around 170,000 distinct CDR3 sequences, around 40% seen only once; the top ten take roughly 5.4%.

Sequencing was done on a sample of glioma tissue, nonneoplastic brain tissue, or PBMCs (not recorded which). The chain has TRBV28 and TRBJ2-3, with TRBD2 matching 13 bases. The sequence derives from a human donor with low-grade glioma or glioblastoma, undergoing nonglioma brain surgery, or in good health (not recorded which). CDR3 amino acids: CASSSPTSGRDPTDTQYF. CDR3 bases: TGTGCCAGCAGTTCACCAACTAGCGGGAGGGATCCCACAGATACGCAGTATTTT.